This T cell receptor (beta chain) emerged from a study of metastatic and nonmetastatic thyroid tumors. The CDR3 has 16 residues. The germline V gene has CDR1 ENHRY and CDR2 SYGVKD. The ends were cut back, 4 bases at V and 0 bases at J, with 12 bases in the middle. This clone turned up a few times. Patients were all untreated before their thyroid surgery. TCRdb reanalyzed the PCR reads via MiXCR. The table records over 10,000 clones, around 30% of them present only once. The rearrangement joins TRBV10-3 to TRBJ2-2; D perhaps matches TRBD2 (6 bases). This receptor was taken from a female donor with papillary thyroid cancer or a benign thyroid nodule (not recorded which). Some clones in this sample may be carry-over from other donors' samples. The material sequenced was tumor tissue. The CDR3 region is CAISGSWGANTGELFF. DNA for the CDR3: TGTGCCATCAGTGGGAGCTGGGGGGCGAACACCGGGGAGCTGTTTTTT.